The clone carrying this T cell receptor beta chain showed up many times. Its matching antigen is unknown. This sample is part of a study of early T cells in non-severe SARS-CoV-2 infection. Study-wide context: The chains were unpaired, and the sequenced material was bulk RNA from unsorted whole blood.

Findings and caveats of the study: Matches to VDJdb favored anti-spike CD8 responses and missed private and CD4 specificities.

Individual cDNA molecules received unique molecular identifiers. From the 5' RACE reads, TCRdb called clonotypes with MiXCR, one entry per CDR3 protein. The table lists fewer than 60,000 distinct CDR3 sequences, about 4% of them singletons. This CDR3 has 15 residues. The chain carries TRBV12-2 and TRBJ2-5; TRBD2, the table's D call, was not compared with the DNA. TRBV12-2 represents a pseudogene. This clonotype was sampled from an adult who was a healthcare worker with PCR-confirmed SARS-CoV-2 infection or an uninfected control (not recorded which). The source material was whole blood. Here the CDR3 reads CASRLSAGGPETQYF. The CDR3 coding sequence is TGTGCAAGTCGCTTATCGGCGGGAGGCCCGGAGACCCAGTACTTC.